Listed below are T cell receptor beta chains from one sample, sequenced in a study of cytomegalovirus exposure and HLA in healthy donors. Only in-frame clones appear in the TCRdb table, and some are missing; sequencing was by immunoSEQ multiplex PCR. The table shows some 45,000 clones, with 94% occurring only once. The source material was PBMCs. The receptors come from a young woman in good health and CMV-seropositive. The CDR3 runs from the conserved cysteine through the conserved F or W. The D gene is left open where the match is weak. Where a row states a size, it is once, few, many or the class of an expanded clone; other rows omit it.

v_call	clone_size	j_call	d_call	cdr3_nt	cdr3_aa
TRBV19	-	TRBJ2-1	-	TGTGCCAGTAGTATAGATTTTAGCGGCAATGAGCAGTTCTTC	CASSIDFSGNEQFF
TRBV15	once	TRBJ2-7	TRBD2	TGTGCCACCAGCAGAGATCCCCCGGGGGGACTAAACTCCTACGAGCAGTACTTC	CATSRDPPGGLNSYEQYF
TRBV6-6	-	TRBJ2-7	-	TGTGCCAGCAGTTACCTTAGCAGTGAAGACTACGAGCAGTACTTC	CASSYLSSEDYEQYF
TRBV4-1	once	TRBJ2-1	TRBD2	TGCGCCAGCAGCCAAGGAGCTAGCGGGCCCTACAATGAGCAGTTCTTC	CASSQGASGPYNEQFF
TRBV5-1	-	TRBJ2-2	-	TGCGCCAGCAGCTTGGGGGCAGCGAACACCGGGGAGCTGTTTTTT	CASSLGAANTGELFF
TRBV27	-	TRBJ2-7	-	TGTGCCAGCGGCGTAGCGGTCTACGAGCAGTACTTC	CASGVAVYEQYF
TRBV28	-	TRBJ2-7	-	TGTGCCAGCAGTTCCGATCAGGGGTCCGAGCAGTACTTC	CASSSDQGSEQYF
TRBV14	-	TRBJ1-1	-	TGTGCCAGCAGCCAAGATAGGGGGACTGAAGCTTTCTTT	CASSQDRGTEAFF
TRBV25-1	-	TRBJ1-5	-	TGTGCCAGCAGCCCCCTAGGGGGGGTCAATCAGCCCCAGCATTTT	CASSPLGGVNQPQHF
TRBV6-5	once	TRBJ2-1	TRBD2	TGTGCCCAAAACGGGAGGTCAAAGCAGTTCTTC	CAQNGRSKQFF
TRBV9	-	TRBJ1-2	TRBD1	TGTGCCAGCAGCGTATATTCGGACAGGGGTGCGTTCACCTTC	CASSVYSDRGAFTF
TRBV30	-	TRBJ1-2	-	TGTGCCTGGACCTCACTACCGGTGATTATATGGGGCTACACCTTC	CAWTSLPVIIWGYTF
TRBV7-9	-	TRBJ1-1	-	TGTGCCAGCAGCTCCTTCGGTAAGACTGAAGCTTTCTTT	CASSSFGKTEAFF
TRBV10-1	once	TRBJ2-1	TRBD2	TGCGCCAGCAGTGACCCAGCGGGAGGGAAGAATGAGCAGTTCTTC	CASSDPAGGKNEQFF
TRBV9	-	TRBJ2-7	TRBD2	TGTGCCAGCAGCGTACTAGCGGACCTCTCCTACGAGCAGTACTTC	CASSVLADLSYEQYF
TRBV30	-	TRBJ1-5	TRBD1	TGTGCCGCCGACAGGGGCAATCAGCCCCAGCATTTT	CAADRGNQPQHF
TRBV5-4	once	TRBJ1-4	TRBD1	TGTGCCAGCAGCCTCGGGACAGGACTATCAACTAATGAAAAACTGTTTTTT	CASSLGTGLSTNEKLFF
TRBV5-1	-	TRBJ2-3	-	TGCGCCAGCAGCTTGGTAGTCCTAGCGACTAGCACAGATACGCAGTATTTT	CASSLVVLATSTDTQYF
TRBV6-6	-	TRBJ2-1	TRBD2	TGTGCCAGCAGTTACCTCGGGAGGGACGATGAGCAGTTCTTC	CASSYLGRDDEQFF
TRBV7-7	-	TRBJ2-1	-	TGTGCTAGCAGCTTAGACGGAAGGGGGTACAATGAGCAGTTCTTC	CASSLDGRGYNEQFF
TRBV5-6	-	TRBJ2-3	TRBD1	TGTGCCAGCAGCCGACAGGGTCCAGATACGCAGTATTTT	CASSRQGPDTQYF
TRBV28	once	TRBJ2-7	-	TGTGCCACCGTGAACACCTACGAGCAGTACTTC	CATVNTYEQYF
TRBV7-3	-	TRBJ2-2	TRBD2	TGTGCCAGCAGCTCCCGGGGGGTTTCGAACACCGGGGAGCTGTTTTTT	CASSSRGVSNTGELFF
TRBV19	-	TRBJ1-5	-	TGTGCCAGTAGTATCGGGGGGGGCTTGGCTCAGCCCCAGCATTTT	CASSIGGGLAQPQHF
TRBV27	-	TRBJ1-5	-	TGTGCCAGCAGTTTGGCCGCAGGGAGGGGGGGCAATCAGCCCCAGCATTTT	CASSLAAGRGGNQPQHF
TRBV5-1	-	TRBJ1-1	TRBD1	TGCGCCAGCAGACGGACAGGGGGCCCTATGAACACTGAAGCTTTCTTT	CASRRTGGPMNTEAFF
TRBV27	-	TRBJ2-5	TRBD1	TGTGCCAGCAGCCGCGGACAGGGGAAGACCCAGTACTTC	CASSRGQGKTQYF
TRBV18	once	TRBJ1-1	TRBD1	TGTGCCAGCTCACTCACCCTCCCTGCACAGGGGCTAGACACTGAAGCTTTCTTT	CASSLTLPAQGLDTEAFF
TRBV5-1	once	TRBJ2-6	-	TGCGCCAGCAGCTTGGATGTCAGGGGTGGTTCTGGGGCCAACGTCCTGACTTTC	CASSLDVRGGSGANVLTF
TRBV12-5	-	TRBJ2-6	TRBD2	TGTGCTAGTGGTTCGGACCCCCCGGGACTAGCGGGAGTAGCGGCCAACGTCCTGACTTTC	CASGSDPPGLAGVAANVLTF
TRBV29-1	once	TRBJ1-1	TRBD1	TGCAGCGTTGCGACAGGGGGGAACACTGAAGCTTTCTTT	CSVATGGNTEAFF